The 10 T cell receptor beta chains below were found in one sample sequenced in a study of T-cell memory formation after mild COVID-19. TCRdb ran MiXCR on the 5' RACE reads and lists one entry per CDR3 protein. The table includes under 250,000 distinct CDR3 sequences, just over 15% detected once. The sequenced material came from PBMCs or a T cell subset sorted from them (not recorded which). Receptors originate from an adult woman who had mild COVID-19 (a few samples of this study predate the infection). Cell type and time point are not known.

This clonotype was seen at least ten times. The rearrangement links TRBV5-1 to TRBJ1-1; no definite D call. V was clipped by 4 bases and J by 1 base, with 8 bases between them. The CDR3 is 13 residues long. Germline V CDR1 and CDR2: SGHRS, YFSETQ. DNA for the CDR3: TGCGCCAGCAGCCGCCTGGAGAACACTGAAGCTTTCTTT. Translated, it gives CASSRLENTEAFF.

The chain recombines TRBV24-1 with TRBJ1-1; 9 bases map to TRBD1. After removal of 4 bases from V and 5 bases from J, the junction contained 10 bases not matched to a gene. The length of the CDR3 is 16 residues. CDR1 KGHDR and CDR2 SFDVKD come from the germline V gene. The CDR3 DNA sequence: TGTGCCACCAGTGAAAAAGATACAGGGGGCGATACTGAAGCTTTCTTT. Its protein is CATSEKDTGGDTEAFF.

Here the CDR3 reads CASSDMWTDGPDTQYF. CDR3 bases: TGTGCCAGCAGTGACATGTGGACAGATGGGCCAGATACGCAGTATTTT. The V and J genes are TRBV6-4 and TRBJ2-3; perhaps TRBD1 as D (6 bases). V lost 2 bases to trimming and J lost 4 bases, with 16 bases between them. This CDR3 is built from 16 residues. Germline V gene lookup returns CDR1 MRHNA and CDR2 SNTAGT.

Only a few counts were recorded for this clonotype. The chain joins TRBV7-9 to TRBJ2-1; D gene ambiguous. The length of the CDR3 is 16 residues. Trimming removed 0 bases at V and 4 bases at J, with 13 bases between. From germline, CDR1 is SEHNR and CDR2 FQNEAQ (reference sequence). The CDR3 reads CASSLAVAGPYNEQFF. The CDR3 region has the DNA TGTGCCAGCAGCTTAGCGGTGGCAGGACCTTACAATGAGCAGTTCTTC.

The CDR3 sequence is CASSLDREHWKTQYF. The CDR3 nucleotides are TGTGCCAGCAGCTTAGACAGGGAGCACTGGAAGACCCAGTACTTC. The genes are TRBV7-2 and TRBJ2-5; tentatively, D is TRBD1 (6 bases). The CDR3 loop spans 15 amino acids. Germline V gene sequence: CDR1 SGHTA, CDR2 FQGNSA. The V end was cut by 1 base, the J end by 6 bases, with 15 bases between.

A few counts support this clonotype. The chain has TRBV5-1 and TRBJ2-4; tentative D call: TRBD1 (7 bases). Trimming removed 2 bases at V and 9 bases at J, with 12 bases between. The CDR3 is 13 amino acids. Looked up from germline, CDR1 is SGHRS and CDR2 is YFSETQ. CDR3 in amino acids: CASSFSGGGIQYF. In nucleotides, the CDR3 is TGCGCCAGCAGCTTTTCAGGGGGAGGCATTCAGTACTTC.

This clonotype came up many times. The CDR3 sequence: CASSRWAQDTQYF. Written as DNA, the CDR3 is TGTGCCAGCAGCCGGTGGGCCCAAGATACGCAGTATTTT. The chain is built from TRBV3-1 and TRBJ2-3; unclear D gene. V was pared by 4 bases and J by 5 bases, with 10 bases between. This CDR3 has 13 residues. Germline CDR1 LGHDT, CDR2 YNNKEL (reference sequence).

Only a few counts were recorded for this clonotype. CDR3 DNA sequence: TGCGCCAGCAGCTTACAGGGGGGGAGATCCACTGAAGCTTTCTTT. Protein: CASSLQGGRSTEAFF. The rearrangement uses TRBV5-1 and TRBJ1-1; 8 nucleotides agree with TRBD1. J was trimmed by 4 bases and V by 2 bases; bases with no gene match: 7. Germline lookup yields CDR1 SGHRS and CDR2 YFSETQ. The CDR3 consists of 15 residues.

CDR3 sequence (DNA): TGTGCCAGCAGCACGGCCCCAGGACGGAACACTGAAGCTTTCTTT. Its protein is CASSTAPGRNTEAFF. J is TRBJ1-1 and V is TRBV3-1; D gene ambiguous. There are 15 residues in the CDR3. Germline V CDR1 and CDR2: LGHDT, YNNKEL (reference sequence). Trimming pared 5 bases from V and 1 base from J, leaving 14 bases between.

The chain couples TRBV9 to TRBJ2-1; TRBD2 is a possible D gene (5 bases). Trimming took off 0 bases at V and 7 bases at J, with 17 bases between the two ends. The germline V gene has CDR1 SGDLS and CDR2 YYNGEE. This CDR3 is built from 16 residues. CDR3 in DNA: TGTGCCAGCAGCGTAGATCAAGCGGTTGCCGGAAATGAGCAGTTCTTC. It yields the protein CASSVDQAVAGNEQFF.